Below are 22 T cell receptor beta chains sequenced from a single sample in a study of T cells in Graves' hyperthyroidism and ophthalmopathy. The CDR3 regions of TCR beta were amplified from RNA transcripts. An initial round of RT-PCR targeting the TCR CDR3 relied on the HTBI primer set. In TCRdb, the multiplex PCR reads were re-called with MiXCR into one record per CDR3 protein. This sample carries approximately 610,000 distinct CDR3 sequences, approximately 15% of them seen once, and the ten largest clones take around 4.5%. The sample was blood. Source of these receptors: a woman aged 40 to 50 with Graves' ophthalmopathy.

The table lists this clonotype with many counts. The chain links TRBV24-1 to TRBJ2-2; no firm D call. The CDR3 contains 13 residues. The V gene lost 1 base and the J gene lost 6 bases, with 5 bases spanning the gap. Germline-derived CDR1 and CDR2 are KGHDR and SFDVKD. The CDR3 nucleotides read TGTGCCACCAGTGATTTCGGCCCCGGGGAGCTGTTTTTT. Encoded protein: CATSDFGPGELFF.

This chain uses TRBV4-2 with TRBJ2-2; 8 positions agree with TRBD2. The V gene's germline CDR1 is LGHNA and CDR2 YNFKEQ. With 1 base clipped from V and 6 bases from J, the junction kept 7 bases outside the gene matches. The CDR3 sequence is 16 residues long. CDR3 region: CASSQGVSGTSGELFF. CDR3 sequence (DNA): TGTGCCAGCAGCCAAGGGGTTAGCGGGACTTCCGGGGAGCTGTTTTTT.

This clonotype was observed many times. The CDR3 DNA follows: TGTGCCATCAGTGAGTCGGGGCTAGCGGGAGGCAACTACGAGCAGTACTTC. Its translation is CAISESGLAGGNYEQYF. The chain has TRBV10-3 and TRBJ2-7, with 11 bases identical to TRBD2. Per germline, CDR1 ENHRY and CDR2 SYGVKD. The CDR3 is 17 amino acids. Trimming removed 0 bases from V and 3 bases from J; junction bases left unmatched: 7.

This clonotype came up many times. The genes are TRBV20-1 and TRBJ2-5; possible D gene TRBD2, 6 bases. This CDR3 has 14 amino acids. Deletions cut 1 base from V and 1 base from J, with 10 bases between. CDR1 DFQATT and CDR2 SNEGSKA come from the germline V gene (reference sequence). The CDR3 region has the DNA TGCAGTGCTAGAGCGGGACTCGGCCAAGAGACCCAGTACTTC. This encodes CSARAGLGQETQYF.

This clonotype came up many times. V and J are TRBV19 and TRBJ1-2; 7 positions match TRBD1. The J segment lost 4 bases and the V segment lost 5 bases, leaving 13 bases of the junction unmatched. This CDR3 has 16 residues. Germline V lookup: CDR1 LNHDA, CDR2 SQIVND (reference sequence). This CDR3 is CASSPGGTAPGYGYTF. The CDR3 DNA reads TGTGCCAGTAGTCCAGGGGGGACGGCCCCCGGCTATGGCTACACCTTC.

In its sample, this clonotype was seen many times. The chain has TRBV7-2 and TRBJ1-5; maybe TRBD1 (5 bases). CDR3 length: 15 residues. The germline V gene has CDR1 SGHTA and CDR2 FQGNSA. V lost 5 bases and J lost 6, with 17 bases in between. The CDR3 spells CASSRAWGSGQPQHF. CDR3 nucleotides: TGTGCCAGCAGCCGAGCATGGGGGAGCGGTCAGCCCCAGCATTTT.

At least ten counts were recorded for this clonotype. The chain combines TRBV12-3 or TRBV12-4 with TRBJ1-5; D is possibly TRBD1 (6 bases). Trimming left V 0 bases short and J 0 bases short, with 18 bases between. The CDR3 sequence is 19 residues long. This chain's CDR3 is CASSLALGRGGYSNQPQHF. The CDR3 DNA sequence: TGTGCCAGCAGTTTAGCGCTTGGCAGGGGAGGGTATAGCAATCAGCCCCAGCATTTT.

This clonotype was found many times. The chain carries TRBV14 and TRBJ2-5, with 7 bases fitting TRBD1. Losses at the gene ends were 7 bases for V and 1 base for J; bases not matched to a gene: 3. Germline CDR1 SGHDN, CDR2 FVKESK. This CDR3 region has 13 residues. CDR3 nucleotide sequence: TGTGCCAGCACGGGACAGACCCAAGAGACCCAGTACTTC. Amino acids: CASTGQTQETQYF. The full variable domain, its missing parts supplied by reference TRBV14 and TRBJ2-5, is EAGVTQFPSHSVIEKGQTVTLRCDPISGHDNLYWYRRVMGKEIKFLLHFVKESKQDESGMPNNRFLAERTGGTYSTLKVQPAELEDSGVYFCASTGQTQETQYFGPGTRLLVL.

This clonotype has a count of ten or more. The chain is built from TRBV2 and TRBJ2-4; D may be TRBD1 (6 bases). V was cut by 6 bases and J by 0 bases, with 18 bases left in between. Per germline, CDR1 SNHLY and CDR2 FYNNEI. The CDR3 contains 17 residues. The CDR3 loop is CASRPGTQPLAKNIQYF. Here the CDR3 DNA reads TGTGCCAGCAGACCCGGGACACAGCCTCTAGCCAAAAACATTCAGTACTTC.

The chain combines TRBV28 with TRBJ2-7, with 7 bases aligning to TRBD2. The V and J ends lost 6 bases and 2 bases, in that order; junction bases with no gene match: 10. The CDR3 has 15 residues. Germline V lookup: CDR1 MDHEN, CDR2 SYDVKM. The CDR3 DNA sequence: TGTGCCAGCAGCAGCGCCCGGGACTATGCCTACGAGCAGTACTTC. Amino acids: CASSSARDYAYEQYF.

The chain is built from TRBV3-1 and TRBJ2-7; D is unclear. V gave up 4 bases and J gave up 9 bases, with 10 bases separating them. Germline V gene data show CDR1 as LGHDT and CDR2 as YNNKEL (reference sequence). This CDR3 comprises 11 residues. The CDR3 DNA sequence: TGTGCCAGCAGCCGGGGTGACGCGCAGTACTTC. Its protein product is CASSRGDAQYF.

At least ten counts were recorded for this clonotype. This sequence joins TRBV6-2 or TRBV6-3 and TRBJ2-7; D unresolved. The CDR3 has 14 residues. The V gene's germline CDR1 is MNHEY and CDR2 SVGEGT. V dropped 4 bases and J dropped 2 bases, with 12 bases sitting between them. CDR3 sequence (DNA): TGTGCCAGCAGTTTCAACGTGAGGCCCTACGAGCAGTACTTC. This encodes CASSFNVRPYEQYF.

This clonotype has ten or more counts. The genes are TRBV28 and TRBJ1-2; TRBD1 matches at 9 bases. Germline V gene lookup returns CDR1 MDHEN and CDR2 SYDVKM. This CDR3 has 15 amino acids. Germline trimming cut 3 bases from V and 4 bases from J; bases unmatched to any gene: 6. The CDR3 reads CASSLTGGPFYGYTF. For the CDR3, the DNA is TGTGCCAGCAGTTTGACAGGGGGTCCTTTCTATGGCTACACCTTC.

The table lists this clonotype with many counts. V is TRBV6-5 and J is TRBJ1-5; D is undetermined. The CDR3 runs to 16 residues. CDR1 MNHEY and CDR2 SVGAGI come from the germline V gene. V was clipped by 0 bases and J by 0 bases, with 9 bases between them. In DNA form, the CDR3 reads TGTGCCAGCAGTTACTCACCAGTGAATAGCAATCAGCCCCAGCATTTT. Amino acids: CASSYSPVNSNQPQHF.

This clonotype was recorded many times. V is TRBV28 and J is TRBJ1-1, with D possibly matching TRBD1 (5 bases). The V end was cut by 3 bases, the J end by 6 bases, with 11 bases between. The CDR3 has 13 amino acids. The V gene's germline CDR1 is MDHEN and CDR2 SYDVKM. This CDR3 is CASSLQGLPEAFF. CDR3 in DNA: TGTGCCAGCAGTTTGCAGGGTCTGCCTGAAGCTTTCTTT.

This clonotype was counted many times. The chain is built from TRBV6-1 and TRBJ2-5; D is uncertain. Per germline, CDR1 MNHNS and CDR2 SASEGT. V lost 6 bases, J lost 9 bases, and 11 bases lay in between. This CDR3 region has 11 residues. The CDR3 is CASRRSEAQYF. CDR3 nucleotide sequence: TGTGCCAGCAGGCGGTCCGAGGCCCAGTACTTC.

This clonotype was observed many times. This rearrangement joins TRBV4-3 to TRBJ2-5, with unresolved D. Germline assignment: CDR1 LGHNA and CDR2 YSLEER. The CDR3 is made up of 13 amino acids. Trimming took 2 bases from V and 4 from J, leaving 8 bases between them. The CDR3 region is CASSQYQRETQYF. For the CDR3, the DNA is TGCGCCAGCAGCCAATATCAGCGAGAGACCCAGTACTTC.

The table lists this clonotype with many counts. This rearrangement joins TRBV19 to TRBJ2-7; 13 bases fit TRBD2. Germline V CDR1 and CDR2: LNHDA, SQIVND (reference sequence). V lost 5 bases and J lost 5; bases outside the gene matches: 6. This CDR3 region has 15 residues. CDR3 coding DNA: TGTGCCAGTAGTCTCACCGGGACTAGCGGGAACGAGCAGTACTTC. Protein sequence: CASSLTGTSGNEQYF.

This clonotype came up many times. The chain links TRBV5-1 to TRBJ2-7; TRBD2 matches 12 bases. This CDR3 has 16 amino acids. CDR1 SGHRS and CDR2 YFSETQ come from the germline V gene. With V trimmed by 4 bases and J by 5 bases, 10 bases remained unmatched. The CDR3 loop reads CASSRTAGLAGNEQYF. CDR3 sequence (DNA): TGCGCCAGCAGCCGCACGGCAGGACTAGCGGGAAACGAGCAGTACTTC.

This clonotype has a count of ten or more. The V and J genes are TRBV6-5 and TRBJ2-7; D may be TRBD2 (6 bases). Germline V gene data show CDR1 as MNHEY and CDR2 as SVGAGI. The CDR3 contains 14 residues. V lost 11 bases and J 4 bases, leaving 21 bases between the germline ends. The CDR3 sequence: CAVQGRAGRYEQYF. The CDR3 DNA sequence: TGTGCCGTTCAGGGCCGAGCGGGTCGATACGAGCAGTACTTC.

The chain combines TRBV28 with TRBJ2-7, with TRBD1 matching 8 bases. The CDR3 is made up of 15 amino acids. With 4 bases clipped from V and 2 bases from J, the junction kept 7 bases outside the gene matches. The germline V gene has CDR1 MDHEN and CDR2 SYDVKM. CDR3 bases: TGTGCCAGCAGTTACGCGCCGGGACAGGCCTACGAGCAGTACTTC. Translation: CASSYAPGQAYEQYF. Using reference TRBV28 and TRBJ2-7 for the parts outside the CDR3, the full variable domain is DVKVTQSSRYLVKRTGEKVFLECVQDMDHENMFWYRQDPGLGLRLIYFSYDVKMKEKGDIPEGYSVSREKKERFSLILESASTNQTSMYLCASSYAPGQAYEQYFGPGTRLTVT.

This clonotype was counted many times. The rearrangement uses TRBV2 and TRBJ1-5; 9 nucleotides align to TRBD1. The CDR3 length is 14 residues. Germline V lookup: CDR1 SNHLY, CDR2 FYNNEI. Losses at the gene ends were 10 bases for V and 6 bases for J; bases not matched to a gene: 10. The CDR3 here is CATTPDRGVQPQHF. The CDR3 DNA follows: TGTGCCACTACGCCCGACAGGGGGGTTCAGCCCCAGCATTTT.